This entry lists 13 T cell receptor beta chains sequenced from one sample in a study of blood T cell repertoires in COVID-19. TCRdb's table, derived via immunoSEQ multiplex PCR, lists solely in-frame clones and lacks some. The sample includes 150,000 to 200,000 clones, 80% to 85% of them seen just once. The sample taken for sequencing was peripheral blood. Receptors were obtained from a woman aged 25-40 years with acute or convalescent COVID-19.

V and J are TRBV5-1 and TRBJ2-7, with a weak D call TRBD2 (5 bases). Trimming left V 0 bases short and J 6 bases short, with 16 bases between. Looked up from germline, CDR1 is SGHRS and CDR2 is YFSETQ. CDR3 size: 15 residues. In DNA form, the CDR3 reads TGCGCCAGCAGCTTGGCCGGATCCCTGGGGAGCGAGCAGTACTTC. Its translation: CASSLAGSLGSEQYF. Full variable domain (remainder filled in from reference TRBV5-1 and TRBJ2-7): KAGVTQTPRYLIKTRGQQVTLSCSPISGHRSVSWYQQTPGQGLQFLFEYFSETQRNKGNFPGRFSGRQFSNSRSEMNVSTLELGDSALYLCASSLAGSLGSEQYFGPGTRLTVT.

The chain employs TRBV7-2 and TRBJ2-2; 9 bases fit TRBD1. CDR1 SGHTA and CDR2 FQGNSA come from the germline V gene. V trimming: 5 bases; J trimming: 7 bases; junction bases outside the gene matches: 5. The CDR3 has 14 amino acids. CDR3 nucleotide sequence: TGTGCCAGCAGCCTAGGGACAGGGTTCGGGGAGCTGTTTTTT. This encodes CASSLGTGFGELFF. The whole variable domain, remainder taken from reference TRBV7-2 and TRBJ2-2, is GAGVSQSPSNKVTEKGKDVELRCDPISGHTALYWYRQSLGQGLEFLIYFQGNSAPDKSGLPSDRFSAERTGGSVSTLTIQRTQQEDSAVYLCASSLGTGFGELFFGEGSRLTVL.

The chain recombines TRBV7-2 with TRBJ1-2, with TRBD1 identical over 9 bases. CDR3 length equals 13 residues. J was trimmed by 7 bases and V by 9 bases; bases with no gene match: 9. Germline V gene lookup returns CDR1 SGHTA and CDR2 FQGNSA. In DNA, the CDR3 is TGTGCCAGTACCGGGACAGGGTATGGTGGCTACACCTTC. Encoded protein: CASTGTGYGGYTF.

This clone was recorded a few times. The gene calls are TRBV7-6 and TRBJ2-1; TRBD2 matches 8 bases. V shed 0 bases and J 2 bases; nucleotides not matched to a gene: 6. The CDR3 contains 17 residues. Germline assignment: CDR1 SGHVS and CDR2 FNYEAQ. In nucleotides, the CDR3 is TGTGCCAGCAGCTTAGCCCCAGCGGGAGACACCTACAATGAGCAGTTCTTC. It translates to CASSLAPAGDTYNEQFF.

The chain carries TRBV28 and TRBJ2-1; no firm D call. Germline CDR1 and CDR2: MDHEN and SYDVKM. V lost 4 bases, J lost 0 bases, and 10 bases lay in between. This CDR3 comprises 15 residues. CDR3 bases: TGTGCCAGCAGTTCGCGTGCGAGCTCCTACAATGAGCAGTTCTTC. Its translation: CASSSRASSYNEQFF. Based on the CDR3 plus reference TRBV28 and TRBJ2-1, the full variable domain is DVKVTQSSRYLVKRTGEKVFLECVQDMDHENMFWYRQDPGLGLRLIYFSYDVKMKEKGDIPEGYSVSREKKERFSLILESASTNQTSMYLCASSSRASSYNEQFFGPGTRLTVL.

V is TRBV11-2 and J is TRBJ2-7, with a weak D call TRBD2 (5 bases). Trimming cost V 0 bases and J 1 base, with 10 bases left between them. CDR3 length: 15 residues. Germline V gene sequence: CDR1 SGHAT, CDR2 FQNNGV. CDR3 DNA sequence: TGTGCCAGCAGCTTAGAGATACCGGGATCCTACGAGCAGTACTTC. It is translated as CASSLEIPGSYEQYF.

This chain connects TRBV4-2 to TRBJ1-2; 7 nucleotides align to TRBD1. CDR3 size: 16 residues. CDR1 and CDR2 (germline): LGHNA, YNFKEQ. Trimming took 1 base from V and 3 from J; bases not matched to a gene: 8. For the CDR3, the DNA is TGTGCCAGCAGCCAAGTTGGGACAGAAAGGGACTATGGCTACACCTTC. This codes for CASSQVGTERDYGYTF.

This rearrangement joins TRBV7-8 to TRBJ1-5; the D gene is possibly TRBD1 (6 bases). V shed 7 bases and J shed 4 bases, with 11 bases lying between them. CDR1 is SGHVS, CDR2 FQNEAQ, per germline. This CDR3 spans 13 amino acids. CDR3 sequence (DNA): TGTGCCAGCAACCCGAGGGGGAATCAGCCCCAGCATTTT. This sequence encodes CASNPRGNQPQHF.

This clone has ten or more counts. The rearrangement links TRBV5-1 to TRBJ1-6; the match to TRBD1 covers 8 bases. Germline-derived CDR1 and CDR2 are SGHRS and YFSETQ. CDR3 length equals 15 residues. V was pared by 4 bases and J by 6 bases, with 6 bases of the junction left unmatched. The DNA of the CDR3 is TGCGCCAGCAGCGCGGCAGGGGGCTTTAATTCACCCCTCCACTTT. This gives the protein CASSAAGGFNSPLHF.

This rearrangement joins TRBV19 to TRBJ2-7, with 7 nucleotides matching TRBD1. This CDR3 is built from 16 residues. Germline V gene lookup returns CDR1 LNHDA and CDR2 SQIVND (reference sequence). Trimming took 5 bases from V and 2 from J; bases not matched to a gene: 12. In DNA, the CDR3 is TGTGCCAGTAGTCGGACAGGTACCGCTAGACCCTACGAGCAGTACTTC. It is translated as CASSRTGTARPYEQYF.

CDR3 loop: CASTKGLTGELFF. The CDR3 DNA is TGTGCCAGCACCAAGGGGCTTACCGGGGAGCTGTTTTTT. This chain joins TRBV27 and TRBJ2-2; the D gene is possibly TRBD1 (5 bases). V lost 7 bases to trimming and J lost 5 bases, with 11 bases between them. The CDR3 loop spans 13 amino acids. Looked up from germline, CDR1 is MNHEY and CDR2 is SMNVEV (reference sequence).

V and J are TRBV30 and TRBJ2-1; possible D gene TRBD2, 7 bases. The germline CDR1 and CDR2 sequences are GTSNPN and SVGIG (reference sequence). Trimming took off 0 bases at V and 8 bases at J, with 17 bases between the two ends. This CDR3 spans 15 amino acids. The CDR3 sequence: CAWSVGGGGFHEQFF. Here the CDR3 DNA reads TGTGCCTGGAGTGTAGGAGGGGGGGGATTCCATGAGCAGTTCTTC.

V is TRBV5-4 and J is TRBJ2-1; TRBD2 matches at 9 bases. Germline assignment: CDR1 SGHNT and CDR2 YYREEE (reference sequence). The junction had 10 bases not matched to a gene; V was cut back by 4 bases and J by 8 bases. CDR3 size: 15 residues. DNA of the CDR3: TGTGCCAGCAGCCCGGAGAGTAGCGGGAGACATGAGCAGTTCTTC. Translation gives CASSPESSGRHEQFF.